This record concerns one TCR beta chain sequence. The method was immunoSEQ multiplex PCR; TCRdb's version includes in-frame clones alone and lacks a portion of them. Altogether a few hundred thousand clones are present, roughly 85% being singletons, with the ten largest covering roughly 2%. This sample was taken from a study of blood T cell repertoires in COVID-19. V was pared by 2 bases and J by 5 bases, with 4 bases between. The CDR3 has 12 residues. CDR1 and CDR2 from the germline V gene are MNHEY and SVGAGI. This chain uses TRBV6-5 with TRBJ2-1; D unclear. The source material was PBMCs or T cells enriched from blood (not recorded which). This receptor was identified in a man aged 25 to 40 who had recovered from COVID-19. CDR3 sequence reads: CASSYPDNEQFF. CDR3 sequence (DNA): TGTGCCAGCAGTTACCCAGACAATGAGCAGTTCTTC.